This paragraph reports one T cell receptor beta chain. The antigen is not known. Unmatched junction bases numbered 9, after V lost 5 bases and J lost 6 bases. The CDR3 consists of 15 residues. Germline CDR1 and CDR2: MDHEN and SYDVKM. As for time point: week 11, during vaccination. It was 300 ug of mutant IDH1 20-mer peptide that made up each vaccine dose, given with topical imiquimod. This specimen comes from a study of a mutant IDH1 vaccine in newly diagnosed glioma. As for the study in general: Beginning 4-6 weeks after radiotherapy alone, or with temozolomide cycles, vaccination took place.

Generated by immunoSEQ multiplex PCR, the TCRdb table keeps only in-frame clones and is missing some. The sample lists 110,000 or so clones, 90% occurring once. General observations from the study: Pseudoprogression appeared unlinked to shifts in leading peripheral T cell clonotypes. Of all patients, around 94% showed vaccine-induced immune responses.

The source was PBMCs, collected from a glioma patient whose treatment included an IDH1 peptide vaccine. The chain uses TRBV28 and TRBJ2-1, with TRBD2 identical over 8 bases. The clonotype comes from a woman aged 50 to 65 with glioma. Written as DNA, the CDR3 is TGTGCCAGCAGTCCAAGCGGGAGAGGTAGCAATGAGCAGTTCTTC. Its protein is CASSPSGRGSNEQFF.